This paragraph covers one TCR beta chain sequence. As yet, its antigen is unknown. This record belongs to a study of T cell repertoires in cytomegalovirus infection. Study overall: It was the public TCR beta signatures that indicated both CMV infection and matching HLA type.

CDR3 length equals 13 residues. Germline V gene lookup returns CDR1 MDHEN and CDR2 SYDVKM. Trimming left V 5 bases short and J 5 bases short, with 7 bases between. TCRdb reprocessed the reads via MiXCR and lists one record per CDR3 protein. The sample contains some 400,000 distinct CDR3 sequences, 31% of which appear only once. Study results and limitations: HLA-C-restricted, CMV-specific TCR beta clonotypes were dominant ex vivo. Frequencies of public TCR beta families were cumulated, and this identified carriers of CMV plus the relevant HLA.

V is TRBV28 and J is TRBJ1-6; no definite D call. This clonotype originated in a human donor in good health (CMV status not recorded). Some clones in this sample may be carry-over from other donors' samples. Sequencing was carried out using PBMCs. CDR3 loop: CASSPQHNSPLHF. In DNA form, the CDR3 reads TGTGCCAGCAGTCCCCAGCATAATTCACCCCTCCACTTT.